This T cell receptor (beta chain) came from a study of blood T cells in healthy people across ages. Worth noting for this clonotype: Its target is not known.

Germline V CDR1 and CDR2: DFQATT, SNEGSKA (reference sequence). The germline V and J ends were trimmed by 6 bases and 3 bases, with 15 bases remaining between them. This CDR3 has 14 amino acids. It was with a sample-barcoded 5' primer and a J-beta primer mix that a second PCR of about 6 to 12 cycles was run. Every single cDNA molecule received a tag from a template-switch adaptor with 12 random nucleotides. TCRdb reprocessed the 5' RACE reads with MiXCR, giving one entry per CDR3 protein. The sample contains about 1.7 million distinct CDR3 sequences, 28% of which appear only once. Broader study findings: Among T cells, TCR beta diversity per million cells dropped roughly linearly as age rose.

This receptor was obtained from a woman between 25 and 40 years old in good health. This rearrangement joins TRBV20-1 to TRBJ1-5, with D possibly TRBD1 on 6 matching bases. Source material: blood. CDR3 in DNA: TGCAGTGCCCCATCACAGGGTTTCAATCAGCCCCAGCATTTT. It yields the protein CSAPSQGFNQPQHF.